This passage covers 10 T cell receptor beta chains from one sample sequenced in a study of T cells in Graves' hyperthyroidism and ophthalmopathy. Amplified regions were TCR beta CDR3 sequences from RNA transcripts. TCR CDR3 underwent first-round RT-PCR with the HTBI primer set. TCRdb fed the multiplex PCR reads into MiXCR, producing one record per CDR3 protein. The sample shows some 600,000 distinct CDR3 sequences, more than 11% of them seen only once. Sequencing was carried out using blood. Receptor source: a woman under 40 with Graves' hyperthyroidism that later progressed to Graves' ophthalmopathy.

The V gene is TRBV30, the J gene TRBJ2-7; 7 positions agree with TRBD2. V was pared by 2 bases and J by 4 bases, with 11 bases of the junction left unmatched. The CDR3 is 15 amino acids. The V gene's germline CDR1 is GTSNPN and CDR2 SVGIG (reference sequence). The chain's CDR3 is CAWSSGASGIYEQYF. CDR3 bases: TGTGCCTGGAGTTCTGGGGCTAGCGGAATTTACGAGCAGTACTTC.

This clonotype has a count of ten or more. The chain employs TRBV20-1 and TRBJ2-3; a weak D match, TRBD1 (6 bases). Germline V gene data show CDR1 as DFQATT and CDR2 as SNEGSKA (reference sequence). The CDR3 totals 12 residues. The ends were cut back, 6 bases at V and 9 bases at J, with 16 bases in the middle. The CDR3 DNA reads TGCAGTGCCCGACAGGCAGGGTTAACGCAGTATTTT. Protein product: CSARQAGLTQYF.

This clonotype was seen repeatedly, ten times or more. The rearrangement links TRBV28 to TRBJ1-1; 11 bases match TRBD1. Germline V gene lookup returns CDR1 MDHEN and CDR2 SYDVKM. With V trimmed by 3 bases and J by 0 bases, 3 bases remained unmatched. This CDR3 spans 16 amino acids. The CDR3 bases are TGTGCCAGCAGTTTCCGGGACAGGGGGTTGAACACTGAAGCTTTCTTT. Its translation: CASSFRDRGLNTEAFF.

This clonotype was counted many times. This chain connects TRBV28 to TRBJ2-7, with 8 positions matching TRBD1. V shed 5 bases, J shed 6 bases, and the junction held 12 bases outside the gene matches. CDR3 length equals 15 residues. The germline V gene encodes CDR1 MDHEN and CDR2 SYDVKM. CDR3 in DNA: TGTGCCAGCAGTCAAACCGGGACAGGATCGCTCGAGCAGTACTTC. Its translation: CASSQTGTGSLEQYF.

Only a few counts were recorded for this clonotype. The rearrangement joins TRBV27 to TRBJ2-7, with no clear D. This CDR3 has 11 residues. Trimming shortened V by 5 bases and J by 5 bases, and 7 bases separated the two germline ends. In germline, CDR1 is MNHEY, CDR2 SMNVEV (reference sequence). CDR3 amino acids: CASSIRHEQYF. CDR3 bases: TGTGCCAGCAGTATCAGACACGAGCAGTACTTC.

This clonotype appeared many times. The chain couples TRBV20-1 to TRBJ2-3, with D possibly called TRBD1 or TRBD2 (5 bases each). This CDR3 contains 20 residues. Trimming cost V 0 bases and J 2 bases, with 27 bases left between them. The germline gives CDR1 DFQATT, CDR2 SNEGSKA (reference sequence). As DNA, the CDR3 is TGCAGTGCTAGAGATTACTCCGGGTCCCGGGACCTAGCTACCACAGATACGCAGTATTTT. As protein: CSARDYSGSRDLATTDTQYF.

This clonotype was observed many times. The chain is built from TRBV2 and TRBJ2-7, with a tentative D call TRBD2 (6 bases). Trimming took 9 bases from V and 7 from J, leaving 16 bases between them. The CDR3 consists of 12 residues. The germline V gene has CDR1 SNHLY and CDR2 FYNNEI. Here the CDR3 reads CARGTGPFEQYF. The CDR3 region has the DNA TGTGCCAGGGGGACTGGACCCTTTGAGCAGTACTTC. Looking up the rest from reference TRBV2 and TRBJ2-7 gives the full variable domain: EPEVTQTPSHQVTQMGQEVILRCVPISNHLYFYWYRQILGQKVEFLVSFYNNEISEKSEIFDDQFSVERPDGSNFTLKIRSTKLEDSAMYFCARGTGPFEQYFGPGTRLTVT.

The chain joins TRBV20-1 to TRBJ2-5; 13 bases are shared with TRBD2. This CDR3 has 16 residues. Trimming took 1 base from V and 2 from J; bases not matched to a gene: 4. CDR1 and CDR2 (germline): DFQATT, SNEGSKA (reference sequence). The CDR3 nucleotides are TGCAGTGCTAGAGTTCCGGGACTAGCGGGACAAGAGACCCAGTACTTC. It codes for CSARVPGLAGQETQYF.

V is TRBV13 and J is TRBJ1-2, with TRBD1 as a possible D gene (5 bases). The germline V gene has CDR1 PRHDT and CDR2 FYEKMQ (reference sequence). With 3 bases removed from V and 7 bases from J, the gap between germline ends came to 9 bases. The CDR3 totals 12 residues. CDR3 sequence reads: CASSFGQSGYTF. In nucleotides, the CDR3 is TGTGCCAGCAGCTTTGGACAAAGTGGCTACACCTTC.

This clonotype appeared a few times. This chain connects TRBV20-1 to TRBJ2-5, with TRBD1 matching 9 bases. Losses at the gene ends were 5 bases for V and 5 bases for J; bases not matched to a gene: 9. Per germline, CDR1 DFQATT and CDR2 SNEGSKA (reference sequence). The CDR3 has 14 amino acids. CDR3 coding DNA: TGCAGTGCTCCCGGGACAGGGAGGTGGGAGACCCAGTACTTC. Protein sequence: CSAPGTGRWETQYF.